Listed here is a single TCR beta chain. Its antigen remains unknown. The sample is drawn from a study of siplizumab effects on memory and regulatory T cells. Study-level points and caveats: Naive T cells seemed more diverse than memory cells and seemed major alloresponse contributors.

The V and J ends lost 0 bases and 1 base, in that order; junction bases with no gene match: 2. Germline CDR1 reads MNHNY; CDR2 reads SVGAGI (reference sequence). CDR3 length: 16 amino acids. TCR templates, around 9.3 x 10^4 per sample, were assayed. TCRdb keeps only in-frame clones here, not all; method: immunoSEQ multiplex PCR. The repertoire consists of about 100,000 clones, with roughly 94% occurring once and the leading ten covering roughly 0.61%. The sample comprised Tregs sorted from blood. V gene TRBV6-6 combines with J gene TRBJ1-5, with 8 nucleotides matching TRBD1. This TCR was recovered from a human donor in good health. The CDR3 coding sequence is TGTGCCAGCAGTTACTCAGGACAGGGAAGCAATCAGCCCCAGCATTTT. Translated, it gives CASSYSGQGSNQPQHF.